The following is a T cell receptor (beta chain) sequence with its context. An amount of RNA that ranged from roughly 0.5 to 1 ug was reverse transcribed with random hexamers. Across 54 Vbeta and 13 Jbeta, TCR beta CDR3 was amplified with immunoSEQ multiplex PCR. TCRdb analysed the immunoSEQ multiplex PCR reads with MiXCR anew, one entry per CDR3 protein. This table holds 95,000 to 150,000 distinct CDR3 sequences, around 94% found once. This entry comes from a study of CD8 T cells in Susac syndrome. The CDR3 is made up of 10 amino acids. Germline V CDR1 and CDR2: SQVTM, ANQGSEA. The ends were cut back, 5 bases at V and 4 bases at J, with 3 bases in the middle.

The chain uses TRBV29-1 and TRBJ2-1; D gene ambiguous. This TCR derives from a human donor with Susac syndrome. The sequenced material came from CD8+ T cells from PBMCs. CDR3 sequence reads: CSVTYNEQFF. The DNA for the CDR3 is TGCAGCGTTACGTACAATGAGCAGTTCTTC.